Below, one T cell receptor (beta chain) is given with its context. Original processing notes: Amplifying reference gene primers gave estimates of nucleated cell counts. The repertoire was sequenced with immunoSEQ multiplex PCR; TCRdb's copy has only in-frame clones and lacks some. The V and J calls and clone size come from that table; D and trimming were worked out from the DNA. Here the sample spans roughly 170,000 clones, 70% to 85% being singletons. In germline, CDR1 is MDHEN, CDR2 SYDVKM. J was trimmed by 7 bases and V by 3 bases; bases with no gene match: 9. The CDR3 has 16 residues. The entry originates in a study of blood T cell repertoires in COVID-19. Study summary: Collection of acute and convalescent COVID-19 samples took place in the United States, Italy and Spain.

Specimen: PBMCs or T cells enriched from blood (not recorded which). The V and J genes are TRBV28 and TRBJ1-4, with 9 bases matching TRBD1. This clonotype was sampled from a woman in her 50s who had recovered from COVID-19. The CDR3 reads CASSLVPGQGGEKLFF. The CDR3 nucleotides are TGTGCCAGCAGTTTGGTTCCGGGACAGGGCGGTGAAAAACTGTTTTTT.